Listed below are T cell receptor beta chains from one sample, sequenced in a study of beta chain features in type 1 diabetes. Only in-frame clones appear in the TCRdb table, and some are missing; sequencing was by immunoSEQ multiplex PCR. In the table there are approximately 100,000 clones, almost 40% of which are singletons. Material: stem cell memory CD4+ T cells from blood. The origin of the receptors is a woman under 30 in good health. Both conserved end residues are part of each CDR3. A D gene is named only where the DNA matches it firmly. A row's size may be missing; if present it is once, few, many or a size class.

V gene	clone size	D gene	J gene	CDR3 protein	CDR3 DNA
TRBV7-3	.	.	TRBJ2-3	CASSLGRISTDTQYF	TGTGCCAGCAGCTTGGGGCGGATTTCCACAGATACGCAGTATTTT
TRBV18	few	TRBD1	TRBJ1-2	CATAPGTVYGYTF	TGTGCCACCGCCCCCGGGACAGTCTATGGCTACACCTTC
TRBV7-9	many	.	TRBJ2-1	CASSPLGGNEQFF	TGTGCCAGCAGCCCGCTAGGAGGCAATGAGCAGTTCTTC
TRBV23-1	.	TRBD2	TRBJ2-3	CASSQGLAGGLFSDTQYF	TGCGCCAGCAGTCAAGGGCTAGCGGGAGGCCTTTTTTCAGATACGCAGTATTTT
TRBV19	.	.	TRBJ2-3	CASSGTGLSSTDTQYF	TGTGCCAGTAGTGGAACGGGACTCTCCTCCACAGATACGCAGTATTTT
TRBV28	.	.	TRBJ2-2	CASSLPAIQGRELFF	TGTGCCAGCAGTTTACCTGCAATCCAGGGGAGGGAGCTGTTTTTT
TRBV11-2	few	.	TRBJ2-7	CASSVQGYSYEQYF	TGTGCCAGCAGCGTCCAGGGGTACTCCTACGAGCAGTACTTC
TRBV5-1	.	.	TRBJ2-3	CASSLVSGGDTQYF	TGCGCCAGCAGCTTGGTATCCGGAGGGGATACGCAGTATTTT
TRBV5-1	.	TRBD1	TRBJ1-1	CASSPGQGARWTEAFF	TGCGCCAGCAGCCCCGGACAGGGGGCAAGATGGACTGAAGCTTTCTTT
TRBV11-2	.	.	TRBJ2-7	CASSLAGYEQYF	TGTGCCAGCAGCTTAGCCGGCTACGAGCAGTACTTC
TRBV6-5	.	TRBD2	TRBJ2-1	CASSSQRGSYNEQFF	TGTGCCAGCAGTTCACAGCGGGGTAGCTACAATGAGCAGTTCTTC
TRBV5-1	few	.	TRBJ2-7	CASSLDRGYEQYF	TGCGCCAGCAGCTTGGATCGAGGCTACGAGCAGTACTTC
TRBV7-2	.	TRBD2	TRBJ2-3	CASSGGGAGGDTQYF	TGTGCCAGCAGCGGGGGAGGGGCGGGAGGAGATACGCAGTATTTT
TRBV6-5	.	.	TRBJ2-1	CASSYRGEQFF	TGTGCCAGCAGTTACAGAGGTGAGCAGTTCTTC
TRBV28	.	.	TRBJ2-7	CASSSQTVRDEQYF	TGTGCCAGCAGTTCGCAGACAGTTAGGGACGAGCAGTACTTC
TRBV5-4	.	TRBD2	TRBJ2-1	CASIPSGSGKPYNEQFF	TGTGCCAGCATCCCTAGCGGGAGCGGGAAACCCTACAATGAGCAGTTCTTC
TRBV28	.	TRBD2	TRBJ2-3	CAIERSGSQEDTQYF	TGTGCCATCGAAAGAAGCGGGAGTCAGGAAGATACGCAGTATTTT
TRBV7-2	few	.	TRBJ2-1	CASSLLGDLNNEQFF	TGTGCCAGCAGCTTACTGGGGGACTTGAACAATGAGCAGTTCTTC
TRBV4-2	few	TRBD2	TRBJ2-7	CASSPILAGVYEQYF	TGTGCCAGCAGCCCGATACTAGCGGGAGTCTACGAGCAGTACTTC
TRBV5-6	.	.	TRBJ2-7	CASSLDPGAYEQYF	TGTGCCAGCAGCTTGGACCCAGGGGCCTACGAGCAGTACTTC
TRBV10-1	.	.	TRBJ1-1	CASSVTLNTEAFF	TGCGCCAGCAGTGTTACACTGAACACTGAAGCTTTCTTT
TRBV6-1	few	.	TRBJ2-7	CASSEGGLAPYEQYF	TGTGCCAGCAGTGAAGGCGGCCTAGCCCCCTACGAGCAGTACTTC
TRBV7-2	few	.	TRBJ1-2	CASSSDKTYYGYTF	TGTGCCAGCAGCTCAGACAAAACCTACTATGGCTACACCTTC
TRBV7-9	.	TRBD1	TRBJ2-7	CASSRTGGRYEQYF	TGTGCCAGCAGCCGGACAGGGGGACGGTACGAGCAGTACTTC
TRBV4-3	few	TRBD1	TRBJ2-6	CASSQGLQGAGANVLTF	TGCGCCAGCAGCCAAGGATTACAGGGGGCGGGGGCCAACGTCCTGACTTTC
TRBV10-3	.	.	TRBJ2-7	CATIQNYEQYF	TGTGCCACCATTCAAAACTACGAGCAGTACTTC
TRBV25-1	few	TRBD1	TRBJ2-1	CASSEKPRRGNEQFF	TGTGCCAGCAGTGAAAAACCGCGCAGGGGGAATGAGCAGTTCTTC
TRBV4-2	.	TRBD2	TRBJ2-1	CASSQDGSGGAYNEQFF	TGTGCCAGCAGCCAAGATGGTAGCGGGGGGGCCTACAATGAGCAGTTCTTC
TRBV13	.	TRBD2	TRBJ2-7	CASSPSRGTSSYEQYF	TGTGCCAGCAGCCCGTCCCGCGGGACTAGTTCCTACGAGCAGTACTTC
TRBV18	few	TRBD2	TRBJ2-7	CASSGTSIEYEQYF	TGTGCCAGCTCCGGGACTAGCATTGAGTACGAGCAGTACTTC
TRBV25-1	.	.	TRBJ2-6	CASSVLTGSGANVLTF	TGTGCCAGCAGTGTATTAACAGGGTCAGGGGCCAACGTCCTGACTTTC
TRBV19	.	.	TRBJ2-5	CASSINRFEGRRDQETQYF	TGTGCCAGTAGTATAAACCGGTTTGAGGGGAGGCGGGACCAAGAGACCCAGTACTTC
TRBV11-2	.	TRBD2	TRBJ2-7	CASSSDDLGGRAYEQYF	TGTGCCAGCAGCTCGGATGATTTGGGTGGGAGGGCCTACGAGCAGTACTTC
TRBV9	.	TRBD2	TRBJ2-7	CASSVEAGLAPGYEQYF	TGTGCCAGCAGCGTAGAGGCGGGACTAGCCCCAGGCTACGAGCAGTACTTC
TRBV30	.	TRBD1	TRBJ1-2	CACARTTGARASYGYTF	TGTGCCTGCGCCCGGACAACAGGGGCTCGGGCCAGCTATGGCTACACCTTC
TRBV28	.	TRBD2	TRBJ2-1	CASESGRIRNEQFF	TGTGCCAGCGAAAGCGGGAGGATCAGGAATGAGCAGTTCTTC
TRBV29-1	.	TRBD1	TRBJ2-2	CSVEGQGGNGELFF	TGCAGCGTTGAAGGACAGGGTGGCAACGGGGAGCTGTTTTTT
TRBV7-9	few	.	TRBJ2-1	CASSHSRENEQFF	TGTGCCAGCAGCCATTCTAGGGAGAATGAGCAGTTCTTC
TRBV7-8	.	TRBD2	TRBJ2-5	CASSPYSPGLAGGLQETQYF	TGTGCCAGCAGCCCTTACTCGCCGGGACTAGCGGGAGGACTTCAAGAGACCCAGTACTTC
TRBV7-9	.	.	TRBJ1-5	CASSLRTAYSNQPQHF	TGTGCCAGCAGCTTAAGGACAGCGTATAGCAATCAGCCCCAGCATTTT
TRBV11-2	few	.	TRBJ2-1	CASSSDRYNEQFF	TGTGCCAGCAGCTCAGACAGGTACAATGAGCAGTTCTTC
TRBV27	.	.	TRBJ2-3	CASSFLHTDTQYF	TGTGCCAGCAGTTTTTTACATACAGATACGCAGTATTTT
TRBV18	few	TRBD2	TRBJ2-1	CASSPLHGGRADNEQFF	TGTGCCAGCTCACCCCTCCACGGCGGGAGGGCCGACAATGAGCAGTTCTTC
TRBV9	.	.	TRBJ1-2	CASSVATGVYGYTF	TGTGCCAGCAGCGTAGCGACAGGAGTCTATGGCTACACCTTC
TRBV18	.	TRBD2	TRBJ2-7	CASSPRVAGGPGEQYF	TGTGCCAGCTCACCGAGGGTAGCGGGAGGGCCGGGAGAGCAGTACTTC